The next 30 T cell receptor beta chains were all read from a single sample in a study of a mutant IDH1 vaccine in newly diagnosed glioma. Sequencing used immunoSEQ multiplex PCR; TCRdb keeps in-frame clones, though not all of them. The sample has under 80,000 clones, approximately 86% seen once. The time point is: baseline, week 1 (first vaccination visit). Treatment in this sample: pre-vaccination baseline after standard-of-care therapy. Sample: PBMCs, taken from a glioma patient treated with radiotherapy, temozolomide or both. The receptors stem from a man under 40 with glioma.

This chain uses TRBV2 with TRBJ2-7, with D possibly TRBD1 on 6 matching bases. Germline V gene sequence: CDR1 SNHLY, CDR2 FYNNEI. This CDR3 region has 14 residues. V lost 7 bases to trimming and J lost 0 bases, with 13 bases between them. CDR3 residues: CASKKGQSSYEQYF. Written as DNA, the CDR3 is TGTGCCAGCAAAAAGGGACAAAGCTCCTACGAGCAGTACTTC.

The genes are TRBV7-9 and TRBJ2-5; tentative D call: TRBD2 (6 bases). Germline loops: CDR1 SEHNR, CDR2 FQNEAQ (reference sequence). The germline V and J ends were trimmed by 4 bases and 10 bases, with 7 bases remaining between them. CDR3 length: 10 residues. The DNA of the CDR3 is TGTGCCAGCAGCTCGGGGGTCCAGTACTTC. This encodes CASSSGVQYF.

The chain couples TRBV7-8 to TRBJ1-5; TRBD1 might be the D (6 bases). CDR1 and CDR2 from the germline V gene are SGHVS and FQNEAQ. This CDR3 has 14 residues. Trimming stripped 3 bases from V and 5 bases from J, with 11 bases between. The CDR3 is CASSFNGGHQPQHF. In DNA form, the CDR3 reads TGTGCCAGCAGCTTCAACGGGGGCCATCAGCCCCAGCATTTT. Complete variable domain (other parts from reference TRBV7-8 and TRBJ1-5): GAGVSQSPRYKVAKRGQDVALRCDPISGHVSLFWYQQALGQGPEFLTYFQNEAQLDKSGLPSDRFFAERPEGSVSTLKIQRTQQEDSAVYLCASSFNGGHQPQHFGDGTRLSIL.

The chain recombines TRBV19 with TRBJ1-3; 7 bases fit TRBD1. Germline trimming cut 3 bases from V and 4 bases from J; bases unmatched to any gene: 6. Germline V gene lookup returns CDR1 LNHDA and CDR2 SQIVND (reference sequence). This CDR3 region has 15 residues. The CDR3 DNA follows: TGTGCCAGTAGTATCCGACAGGGATACGGAAACACCATATATTTT. It codes for CASSIRQGYGNTIYF.

This chain links TRBV5-4 with TRBJ1-2, with TRBD1 matching over 8 bases. CDR3 length equals 13 residues. With V trimmed by 5 bases and J by 7 bases, 7 bases remained unmatched. Germline assignment: CDR1 SGHNT and CDR2 YYREEE (reference sequence). This CDR3 is CASSLQGGLGYTF. As DNA, the CDR3 is TGTGCCAGCAGTTTACAGGGGGGTCTTGGCTACACCTTC.

This chain uses TRBV6-6 with TRBJ1-2; 7 nucleotides align to TRBD1. The germline V gene encodes CDR1 MNHNY and CDR2 SVGAGI (reference sequence). The CDR3 totals 16 residues. The junction had 13 bases not matched to a gene; V was cut back by 5 bases and J by 4 bases. Here the CDR3 reads CASSPDRVAGGYGYTF. Here the CDR3 DNA reads TGTGCCAGCAGTCCTGACAGGGTTGCTGGGGGCTATGGCTACACCTTC.

This chain joins TRBV28 and TRBJ1-1, with 9 bases identical to TRBD1. Germline CDR1 is MDHEN and CDR2 is SYDVKM. The ends lost 5 bases at V and 6 bases at J; junction bases unmatched: 7. This CDR3 region has 14 residues. The CDR3 DNA reads TGTGCCAGCAGTGCCGGGACAGGGCCTCCTGAAGCTTTCTTT. Its translation is CASSAGTGPPEAFF.

This clone was observed once. The sample carries other DNA sequences with the same CDR3. The gene calls are TRBV7-9 and TRBJ1-4; D may be TRBD1 (6 bases). V shed 5 bases and J shed 1 base, with 8 bases lying between them. This CDR3 comprises 14 residues. CDR1 and CDR2 from the germline V gene are SEHNR and FQNEAQ (reference sequence). CDR3 in amino acids: CASSLGGTNEKLFF. CDR3 DNA sequence: TGTGCCAGCAGCCTAGGGGGAACTAATGAAAAACTGTTTTTT.

The chain has TRBV5-4 and TRBJ1-1; D is uncertain. Germline CDR1 is SGHNT and CDR2 is YYREEE (reference sequence). This CDR3 is 15 amino acids long. V lost 3 bases and J 0 bases, leaving 12 bases between the germline ends. CDR3 DNA: TGTGCCAGCAGCTATGGGCGGGCTATGAACACTGAAGCTTTCTTT. It translates to CASSYGRAMNTEAFF.

The V gene is TRBV6-1, the J gene TRBJ2-5, with a possible D match to TRBD2 (5 bases). The J call may be wrong; the DNA end is better matched by TRBJ2-7. The CDR3 contains 14 residues. From germline, CDR1 is MNHNS and CDR2 SASEGT. The CDR3 sequence: CASSRGLSSYEQYF. Here the CDR3 DNA reads TGTGCCAGCAGCCGGGGTCTTAGCTCCTACGAGCAGTACTTC.

V and J are TRBV5-6 and TRBJ1-5; D gene ambiguous. The germline V gene has CDR1 SGHDT and CDR2 YYEEEE. V lost 2 bases and J lost 5, with 14 bases in between. There are 15 residues in the CDR3. This chain's CDR3 is CASSFRSLGDQPQHF. In DNA form, the CDR3 reads TGTGCCAGCAGCTTTCGGAGTCTGGGTGATCAGCCCCAGCATTTT.

The rearrangement uses TRBV6-5 and TRBJ1-2, with D perhaps matching TRBD1 (6 bases). Germline CDR1 MNHEY, CDR2 SVGAGI. V lost 2 bases to trimming and J lost 6 bases, with 13 bases between them. The CDR3 covers 14 residues. The DNA of the CDR3 is TGTGCCAGCAGTTACAGACGGGACAACCATGGCTACACCTTC. Translating it yields CASSYRRDNHGYTF.

On this clone: Distinct nucleotide sequences in the sample also encode this CDR3. The genes are TRBV7-9 and TRBJ1-5; D ambiguous. This CDR3 spans 13 amino acids. Trimming pared 1 base from V and 6 bases from J, leaving 7 bases between. Germline V gene sequence: CDR1 SEHNR, CDR2 FQNEAQ (reference sequence). The CDR3 DNA sequence: TGTGCCAGCAGCTTAGGTAGCGGTCAGCCCCAGCATTTT. Translated, it gives CASSLGSGQPQHF.

The rearrangement links TRBV6-1 to TRBJ1-2; TRBD1 might be the D (6 bases). V was cut by 6 bases and J by 2 bases, with 16 bases left in between. This CDR3 is built from 15 residues. Germline assignment: CDR1 MNHNS and CDR2 SASEGT. CDR3 region: CASRGDGGRNYGYTF. The CDR3 region has the DNA TGTGCCAGCAGGGGGGATGGGGGGCGCAACTATGGCTACACCTTC.

This chain links TRBV5-6 with TRBJ2-3; 8 bases align to TRBD1. CDR3 size: 15 residues. The trim removed 1 base at V and 5 bases at J, leaving 6 bases unmatched. CDR1 and CDR2 from the germline V gene are SGHDT and YYEEEE. The CDR3 loop reads CASSLQGQGLDTQYF. CDR3 coding DNA: TGTGCCAGCAGCTTGCAAGGACAGGGTCTAGATACGCAGTATTTT.

This chain links TRBV7-9 with TRBJ2-5; 12 bases are shared with TRBD2. The CDR3 spans 18 residues. With 5 bases clipped from V and 1 base from J, the junction kept 11 bases outside the gene matches. Germline lookup yields CDR1 SEHNR and CDR2 FQNEAQ (reference sequence). CDR3 in amino acids: CASSTRLAGDRLQETQYF. The CDR3 nucleotides are TGTGCCAGCAGCACCCGACTAGCGGGGGACCGCCTCCAAGAGACCCAGTACTTC.

CDR3 bases: TGTGCCAGCAGCTCGGCTAGCGTCGGTGACACAGATACGCAGTATTTT. Residues: CASSSASVGDTDTQYF. The J gene is TRBJ2-3, the V gene TRBV7-2; D perhaps matches TRBD2 (6 bases). The germline V gene encodes CDR1 SGHTA and CDR2 FQGNSA. The CDR3 is 16 residues long. V lost 4 bases and J lost 2, with 16 bases in between. Complete variable domain (other parts from reference TRBV7-2 and TRBJ2-3): GAGVSQSPSNKVTEKGKDVELRCDPISGHTALYWYRQSLGQGLEFLIYFQGNSAPDKSGLPSDRFSAERTGGSVSTLTIQRTQQEDSAVYLCASSSASVGDTDTQYFGPGTRLTVL.

The genes are TRBV15 and TRBJ1-6, with D hard to call. The CDR3 consists of 14 residues. With 3 bases removed from V and 5 bases from J, the gap between germline ends came to 8 bases. Per germline, CDR1 LNHNV and CDR2 YYDKDF (reference sequence). The CDR3 loop reads CATSRDLNNSPLHF. The CDR3 DNA sequence: TGTGCCACCAGCAGGGACCTAAATAATTCACCCCTCCACTTT. Drawing the rest from reference TRBV15 and TRBJ1-6, the complete variable domain is DAMVIQNPRYQVTQFGKPVTLSCSQTLNHNVMYWYQQKSSQAPKLLFHYYDKDFNNEADTPDNFQSRRPNTSFCFLDIRSPGLGDTAMYLCATSRDLNNSPLHFGNGTRLTVT.

V gene TRBV5-8 combines with J gene TRBJ1-5; D unresolved. The CDR3 consists of 13 residues. CDR1 and CDR2 from the germline V gene are SGHTS and YDEGEE. The germline V and J ends were trimmed by 3 bases and 7 bases, with 11 bases remaining between them. CDR3 loop: CASSWLVVQPQHF. The DNA for the CDR3 is TGTGCCAGCAGCTGGTTGGTGGTGCAGCCCCAGCATTTT.

This sequence joins TRBV28 and TRBJ2-7; D is possibly TRBD1 (5 bases). V lost 8 bases and J lost 2, with 19 bases in between. This CDR3 contains 15 residues. Germline CDR1 and CDR2: MDHEN and SYDVKM. CDR3 nucleotide sequence: TGTGCCAGCGGCTCAGAAGGGGATTTCCCCTACGAGCAGTACTTC. Translation: CASGSEGDFPYEQYF. The full variable domain, completed using reference TRBV28 and TRBJ2-7, is DVKVTQSSRYLVKRTGEKVFLECVQDMDHENMFWYRQDPGLGLRLIYFSYDVKMKEKGDIPEGYSVSREKKERFSLILESASTNQTSMYLCASGSEGDFPYEQYFGPGTRLTVT.

The chain links TRBV4-2 to TRBJ2-7, with TRBD1 as a possible D gene (5 bases). V was shortened by 4 bases and J by 3 bases, with 16 bases between the two germline ends. The CDR3 length is 15 residues. The germline V gene encodes CDR1 LGHNA and CDR2 YNFKEQ. For the CDR3, the DNA is TGTGCCAGCAGCCCAACGGTGGACAACGACTACGAGCAGTACTTC. Its translation is CASSPTVDNDYEQYF.

The rearrangement links TRBV9 to TRBJ2-2; D is possibly TRBD2 (6 bases). The germline V gene encodes CDR1 SGDLS and CDR2 YYNGEE. Trimming took off 0 bases at V and 6 bases at J, with 12 bases between the two ends. The CDR3 loop spans 15 amino acids. CDR3 coding DNA: TGTGCCAGCAGCGTAGTGGTCGGGAGTCCCGGGGAGCTGTTTTTT. This codes for CASSVVVGSPGELFF.

This clone was seen a few times. The chain is built from TRBV2 and TRBJ2-1; 15 bases line up with TRBD2. After removal of 7 bases from V and 4 bases from J, the junction contained 8 bases not matched to a gene. CDR3 length equals 17 residues. The germline V gene encodes CDR1 SNHLY and CDR2 FYNNEI. For the CDR3, the DNA is TGTGCCAGCAACGGACTAGCGGGGGGGGTGCGATACAATGAGCAGTTCTTC. Translated: CASNGLAGGVRYNEQFF.

This rearrangement joins TRBV18 to TRBJ1-6, with D perhaps matching TRBD1 (5 bases). This CDR3 region has 15 residues. Germline V gene sequence: CDR1 KGHSH, CDR2 LQKENI. Between the trimmed V and J ends, which lost 1 base and 7 bases, there was a span of 11 bases. The CDR3: CASSPQGDPNSPLHF. In nucleotides, the CDR3 is TGTGCCAGCTCACCACAAGGGGACCCGAATTCACCCCTCCACTTT. The variable domain in full, with the rest retrieved from reference TRBV18 and TRBJ1-6, is NAGVMQNPRHLVRRRGQEARLRCSPMKGHSHVYWYRQLPEEGLKFMVYLQKENIIDESGMPKERFSAEFPKEGPSILRIQQVVRGDSAAYFCASSPQGDPNSPLHFGNGTRLTVT.

The chain is built from TRBV6-5 and TRBJ1-1; 7 bases map to TRBD1. V was pared by 5 bases and J by 10 bases, with 4 bases of the junction left unmatched. The CDR3 is 11 amino acids. Germline V gives CDR1 MNHEY, CDR2 SVGAGI. This chain's CDR3 is CASSDRVRAFF. CDR3 coding DNA: TGTGCCAGCAGTGACAGGGTGAGAGCTTTCTTT.

The V call is TRBV4-2, the J call TRBJ2-3, with 13 bases aligning to TRBD2. V shed 1 base and J 7 bases; nucleotides not matched to a gene: 14. From germline, CDR1 is LGHNA and CDR2 YNFKEQ. This CDR3 spans 19 amino acids. The CDR3 loop reads CASSQALGLAGEKRNTQYF. The CDR3 DNA is TGTGCCAGCAGCCAAGCCTTAGGACTAGCGGGGGAGAAGAGGAATACGCAGTATTTT.

The gene calls are TRBV5-5 and TRBJ1-1, with D unresolved. The V and J ends lost 1 base and 0 bases respectively, with 4 bases between them. In germline, CDR1 is SGHKS, CDR2 YYEKEE (reference sequence). This CDR3 region has 13 residues. The CDR3 bases are TGTGCCAGCAGCTTGCCGTTGAACACTGAAGCTTTCTTT. Its protein is CASSLPLNTEAFF.

The chain is built from TRBV6-1 and TRBJ1-5; 10 bases line up with TRBD1. Looked up from germline, CDR1 is MNHNS and CDR2 is SASEGT. The V segment lost 7 bases and the J segment 2 bases; nucleotides outside the gene matches: 5. The CDR3 has 15 residues. Written as DNA, the CDR3 is TGTGCCAGCAAAATCGGGACAGGGGGCAATCAGCCCCAGCATTTT. It translates to CASKIGTGGNQPQHF.

CDR3 DNA: TGTGCCAGCTCGTCCGGGACAGGGTATGGGGCCAACGTCCTGACTTTC. It specifies CASSSGTGYGANVLTF. V and J are TRBV18 and TRBJ2-6; 9 bases align to TRBD1. V dropped 6 bases and J dropped 3; count of bases not matched to a gene: 6. Looked up from germline, CDR1 is KGHSH and CDR2 is LQKENI. The length of the CDR3 is 16 residues.

The chain is built from TRBV4-1 and TRBJ1-4; TRBD1 aligns across 8 bases. The CDR3 extends over 15 amino acids. CDR1 is MGHRA, CDR2 YSYEKL, per germline. The junction had 7 bases not matched to a gene; V was cut back by 0 bases and J by 10 bases. The CDR3 sequence is CASSQDRDRSGKLFF. DNA of the CDR3: TGCGCCAGCAGCCAAGATAGGGACAGGAGTGGAAAACTGTTTTTT.